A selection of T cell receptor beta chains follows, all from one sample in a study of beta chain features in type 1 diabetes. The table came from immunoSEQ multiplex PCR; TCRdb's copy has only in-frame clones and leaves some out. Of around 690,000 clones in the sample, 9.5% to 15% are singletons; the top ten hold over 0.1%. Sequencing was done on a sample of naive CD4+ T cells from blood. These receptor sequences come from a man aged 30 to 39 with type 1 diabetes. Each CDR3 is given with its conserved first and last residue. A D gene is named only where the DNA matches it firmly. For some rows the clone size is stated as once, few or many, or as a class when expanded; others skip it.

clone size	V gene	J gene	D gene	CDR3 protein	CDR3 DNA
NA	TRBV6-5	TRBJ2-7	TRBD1	CASSRDRGVYEQYF	TGTGCCAGCAGCCGGGACAGGGGGGTCTACGAGCAGTACTTC
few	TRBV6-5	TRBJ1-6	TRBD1	CASRPGQGNSPLHF	TGTGCCAGCCGACCGGGACAGGGGAATTCACCCCTCCACTTT
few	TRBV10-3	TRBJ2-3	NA	CAISEGAADTQYF	TGTGCCATCAGTGAAGGGGCCGCAGATACGCAGTATTTT
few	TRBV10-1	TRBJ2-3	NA	CASSDFGGLSSTDTQYF	TGCGCCAGCAGTGACTTCGGGGGCCTTTCTAGCACAGATACGCAGTATTTT
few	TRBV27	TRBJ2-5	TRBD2	CASSPLKESGGFQETQYF	TGTGCCAGCAGTCCGCTGAAGGAGAGCGGGGGTTTTCAAGAGACCCAGTACTTC
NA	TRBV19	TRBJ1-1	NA	CASTYRDAEAFF	TGTGCCAGTACCTACCGGGACGCTGAAGCTTTCTTT
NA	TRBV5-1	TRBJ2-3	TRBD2	CASSAGLSADTQYF	TGCGCCAGCAGCGCGGGACTATCGGCTGATACGCAGTATTTT
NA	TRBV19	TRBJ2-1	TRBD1	CASSTRQGLYNEQFF	TGTGCCAGTAGTACCCGACAGGGGCTCTACAATGAGCAGTTCTTC
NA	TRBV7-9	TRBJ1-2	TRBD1	CASSLEWTGFNYGYTF	TGTGCCAGCAGCTTAGAGTGGACAGGGTTTAACTATGGCTACACCTTC
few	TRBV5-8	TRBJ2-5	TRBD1	CASGKDRGRSSQYF	TGTGCCAGCGGAAAGGACAGGGGGCGGAGTTCCCAGTACTTC
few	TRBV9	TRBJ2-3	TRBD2	CASSVGAGATDTQYF	TGTGCCAGCAGCGTAGGAGCGGGGGCCACAGATACGCAGTATTTT
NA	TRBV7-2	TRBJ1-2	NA	CASSLSSPAYGYTF	TGTGCCAGCAGCTTATCGTCGCCGGCCTATGGCTACACCTTC
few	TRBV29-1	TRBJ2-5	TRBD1	CSGYRGTETQYF	TGCAGCGGGTACAGGGGGACGGAGACCCAGTACTTC
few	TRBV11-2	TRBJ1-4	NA	CASSLAGAGGEKLFF	TGTGCCAGCAGCTTAGCCGGGGCAGGAGGTGAAAAACTGTTTTTT
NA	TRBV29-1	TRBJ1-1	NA	CSLSGRVNTEAFF	TGCAGCCTATCAGGAAGGGTGAACACTGAAGCTTTCTTT
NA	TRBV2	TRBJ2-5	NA	CASRVEETQYF	TGTGCCAGCAGGGTGGAAGAGACCCAGTACTTC
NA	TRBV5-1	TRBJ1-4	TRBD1	CASSPATGALGEKLFF	TGCGCCAGCAGCCCCGCGACAGGGGCTTTAGGGGAAAAACTGTTTTTT
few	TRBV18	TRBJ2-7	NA	CASSPPAEREQYF	TGTGCCAGCTCACCACCCGCGGAGCGGGAGCAGTACTTC
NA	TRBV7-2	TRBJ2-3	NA	CASSFRLGDTQYF	TGTGCCAGCAGCTTTAGGCTGGGAGATACGCAGTATTTT
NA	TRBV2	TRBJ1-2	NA	CASSPTRGYTF	TGTGCCAGCAGCCCCACACGAGGCTACACCTTC
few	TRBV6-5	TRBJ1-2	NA	CASSYSGAADDGYTF	TGTGCCAGCAGTTACTCGGGTGCGGCAGATGATGGCTACACCTTC
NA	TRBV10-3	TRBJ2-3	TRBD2	CAINPSGSTDTQYF	TGTGCCATCAATCCTAGCGGGAGCACAGATACGCAGTATTTT
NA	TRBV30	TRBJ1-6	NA	CAWSVSQASNSPLHF	TGTGCCTGGAGTGTAAGCCAGGCGTCTAATTCACCCCTCCACTTT
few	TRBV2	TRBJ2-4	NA	CASMRGATKNIQYF	TGTGCCAGCATGAGGGGCGCGACCAAAAACATTCAGTACTTC
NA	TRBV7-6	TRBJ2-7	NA	CASSPLSYEQYF	TGTGCCAGCAGCCCGCTCTCCTACGAGCAGTACTTC
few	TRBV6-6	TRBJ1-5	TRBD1	CASRVLNRGGQPQHF	TGTGCCAGCAGGGTCCTAAACAGGGGAGGTCAGCCCCAGCATTTT
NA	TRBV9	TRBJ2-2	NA	CASGGRAREDGELFF	TGTGCCAGCGGAGGGCGGGCCAGGGAGGACGGGGAGCTGTTTTTT
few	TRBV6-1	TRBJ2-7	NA	CASRFRGQRDEQYF	TGTGCCAGCAGGTTCCGCGGGCAGAGGGACGAGCAGTACTTC
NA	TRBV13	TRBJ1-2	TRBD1	CASSLLDRAGKNGYTF	TGTGCCAGCAGCTTATTAGACAGGGCCGGAAAAAATGGCTACACCTTC
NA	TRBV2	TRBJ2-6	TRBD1	CASKGQGDGGANVLTF	TGTGCCAGCAAAGGGCAGGGGGATGGCGGGGCCAACGTCCTGACTTTC
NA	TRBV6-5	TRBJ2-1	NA	CASRKYPDNEQFF	TGTGCCAGCAGAAAGTACCCCGACAATGAGCAGTTCTTC